This T cell receptor beta chain came from a study of T cell responses to AZD1222 COVID-19 vaccine. Study observations and caveats: Two doses of AZD1222 preceded a rise in Spike-specific TCR breadth and depth.

Of note for this clone: The target antigen is unknown.

The protocol was immunoSEQ multiplex PCR, while the TCRdb copy is restricted to in-frame clones and leaves out a portion. The sample has about 100,000 clones, approximately 91% seen once. This clonotype was obtained from an adult in good health. The specimen comprised peripheral blood, sampled on day 0 of AZD1222 vaccination.

CDR3: CASSKTSDRAPNYGYTF. The CDR3, as DNA: TGCGCCAGCAGCAAAACCTCGGACAGGGCCCCTAACTATGGCTACACCTTC. The V gene is TRBV4-1, the J gene TRBJ1-2; TRBD1 agrees at 8 bases. V lost 5 bases to trimming and J lost 0 bases; unmatched junction nucleotides: 11. This CDR3 is built from 17 residues. In germline, CDR1 is MGHRA, CDR2 YSYEKL.